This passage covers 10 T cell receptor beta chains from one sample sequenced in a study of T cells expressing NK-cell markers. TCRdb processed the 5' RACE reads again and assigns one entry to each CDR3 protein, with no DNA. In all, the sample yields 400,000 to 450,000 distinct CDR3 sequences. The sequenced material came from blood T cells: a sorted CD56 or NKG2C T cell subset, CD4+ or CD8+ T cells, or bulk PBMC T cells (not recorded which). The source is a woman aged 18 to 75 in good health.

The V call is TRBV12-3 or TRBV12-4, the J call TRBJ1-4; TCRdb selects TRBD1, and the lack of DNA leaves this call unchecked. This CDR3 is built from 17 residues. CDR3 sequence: CASSLKARDRGREKLFF.

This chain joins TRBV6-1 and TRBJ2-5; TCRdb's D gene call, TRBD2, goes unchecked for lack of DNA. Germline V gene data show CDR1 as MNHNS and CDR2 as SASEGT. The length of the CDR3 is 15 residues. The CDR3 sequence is CASRPSGRSSVAQYF.

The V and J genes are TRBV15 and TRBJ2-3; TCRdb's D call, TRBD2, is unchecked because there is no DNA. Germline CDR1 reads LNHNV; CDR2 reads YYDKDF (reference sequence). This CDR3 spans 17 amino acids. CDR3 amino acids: CATSREGVPGDTDTQYF.

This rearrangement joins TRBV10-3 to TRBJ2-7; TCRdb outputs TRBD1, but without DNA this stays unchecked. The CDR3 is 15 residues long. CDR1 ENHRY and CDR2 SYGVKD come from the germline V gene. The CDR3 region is CATSGDERDRYEQYF.

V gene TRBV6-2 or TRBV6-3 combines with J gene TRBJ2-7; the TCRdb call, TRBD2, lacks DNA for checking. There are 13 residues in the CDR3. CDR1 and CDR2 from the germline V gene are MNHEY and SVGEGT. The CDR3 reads CASERTSRNEQYF.

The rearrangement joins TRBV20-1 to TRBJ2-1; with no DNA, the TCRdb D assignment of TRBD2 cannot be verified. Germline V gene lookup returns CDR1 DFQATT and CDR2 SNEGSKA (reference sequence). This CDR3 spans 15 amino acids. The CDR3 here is CSASLSGTRRNEQFF.

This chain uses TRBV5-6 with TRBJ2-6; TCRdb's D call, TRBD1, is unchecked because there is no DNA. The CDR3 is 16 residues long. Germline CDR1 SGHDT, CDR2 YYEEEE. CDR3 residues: CASSPKPGAGANVLTF.

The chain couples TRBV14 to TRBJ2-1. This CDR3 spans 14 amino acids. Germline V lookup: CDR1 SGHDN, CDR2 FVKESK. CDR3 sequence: CASSHLTYGDEQFF.

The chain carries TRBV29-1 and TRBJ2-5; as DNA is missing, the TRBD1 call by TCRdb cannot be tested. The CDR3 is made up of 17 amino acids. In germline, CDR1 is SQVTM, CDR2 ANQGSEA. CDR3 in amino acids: CSSGVLAVTGLGETQYF.

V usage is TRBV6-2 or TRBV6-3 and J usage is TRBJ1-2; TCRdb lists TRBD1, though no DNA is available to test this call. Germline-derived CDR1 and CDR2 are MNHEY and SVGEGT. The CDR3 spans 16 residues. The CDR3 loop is CASSPTGGQLNYGYTF.